Shown below are 13 T cell receptor beta chains from a single sample sequenced in a study of T-cell reconstitution after alpha-beta-depleted transplantation in children. Unique molecular identifiers were incorporated during preparation of the TCRbeta library. One entry per CDR3 protein, called by TCRdb with MiXCR from the PCR reads. The sample has about 610,000 distinct CDR3 sequences; about 10% are singletons. The sample was PBMCs from the stem cell graft donor, taken from the stem cell graft. Receptors were obtained from a human donor who donated a stem cell graft to a child with acute myeloid leukemia.

This chain uses TRBV6-1 with TRBJ2-3; D is undetermined. CDR1 and CDR2 (germline): MNHNS, SASEGT. The CDR3 is 15 amino acids. The V end was cut by 6 bases, the J end by 1 base, with 14 bases between. The CDR3 nucleotides are TGTGCCAGCAGCTTGGAAACAGTAGGCACAGATACGCAGTATTTT. Amino acids: CASSLETVGTDTQYF.

About this clonotype itself: Its ends do not fully match the called genes, so a read error is possible. V gene TRBV11-2 combines with J gene TRBJ1-2; TRBD1 is a possible D gene (5 bases). CDR1 and CDR2 (germline): SGHAT, FQNNGV. CDR3 length: 13 amino acids. CDR3 residues: CASSSTGLRYGLF. CDR3 bases: TGTGCCAGCAGCTCTACAGGACTCCGTTACGGCCTCTTC.

A few counts support this clonotype. The CDR3 loop reads CSTFSSGRYNEQFF. In DNA, the CDR3 is TGCAGCACCTTCTCTAGCGGAAGATACAATGAGCAGTTCTTC. The V call is TRBV29-1, the J call TRBJ2-1; the match to TRBD2 covers 7 bases. The V gene end was trimmed by 8 bases and the J gene end by 4 bases; junction bases not matched to a gene: 11. CDR3 size: 14 residues. Germline V gene lookup returns CDR1 SQVTM and CDR2 ANQGSEA.

This clonotype has a count of ten or more. V gene TRBV7-9 combines with J gene TRBJ2-6; D is unresolved. With 5 bases removed from V and 4 bases from J, the gap between germline ends came to 9 bases. The length of the CDR3 is 14 residues. Germline V gene data show CDR1 as SEHNR and CDR2 as FQNEAQ (reference sequence). The CDR3 nucleotides are TGTGCCAGCAGCGGTAGTGGAGGGGCCAACGTCCTGACTTTC. It yields the protein CASSGSGGANVLTF. The entire variable domain, with the rest obtained from reference TRBV7-9 and TRBJ2-6, is as follows: DTGVSQNPRHKITKRGQNVTFRCDPISEHNRLYWYRQTLGQGPEFLTYFQNEAQLEKSRLLSDRFSAERPKGSFSTLEIQRTEQGDSAMYLCASSGSGGANVLTFGAGSRLTVL.

This clonotype has ten or more counts. The chain links TRBV10-3 to TRBJ2-3; 7 positions agree with TRBD2. V trimming: 0 bases; J trimming: 9 bases; junction bases outside the gene matches: 9. Germline CDR1 is ENHRY and CDR2 is SYGVKD. The CDR3 runs to 15 residues. The CDR3 protein is CAISESSLAEQTQYF. DNA for the CDR3: TGTGCCATCAGTGAGTCGAGTCTAGCGGAGCAGACGCAGTATTTT.

The chain couples TRBV5-1 to TRBJ2-7, with TRBD2 matching over 7 bases. CDR3 length: 14 amino acids. Germline lookup yields CDR1 SGHRS and CDR2 YFSETQ. V was clipped by 8 bases and J by 3 bases; unmatched bases: 11. In DNA, the CDR3 is TGCGCCAGTAGTGCGGGAGTCGAGCTCTACGAGCAGTACTTC. Translated, it gives CASSAGVELYEQYF.

V gene TRBV29-1 combines with J gene TRBJ2-5; 11 bases are shared with TRBD2. With 6 bases clipped from V and 4 bases from J, the junction kept 13 bases outside the gene matches. There are 16 residues in the CDR3. The V gene's germline CDR1 is SQVTM and CDR2 ANQGSEA. Here the CDR3 reads CSVTVPLAGVGETQYF. The CDR3 DNA follows: TGCAGCGTAACAGTCCCACTAGCGGGAGTGGGAGAGACCCAGTACTTC.

V is TRBV11-2 and J is TRBJ1-1; 7 nucleotides match TRBD1. Germline V gene sequence: CDR1 SGHAT, CDR2 FQNNGV. J gave up 0 bases and V 6 bases, and 10 bases lay outside the gene matches. The CDR3 is 16 residues long. The CDR3 loop is CASSLTLTGLNTEAFF. The CDR3 bases are TGTGCCAGCAGTTTAACCCTGACAGGGCTGAACACTGAAGCTTTCTTT. The full variable domain, completed using reference TRBV11-2 and TRBJ1-1, is EAGVAQSPRYKIIEKRQSVAFWCNPISGHATLYWYQQILGQGPKLLIQFQNNGVVDDSQLPKDRFSAERLKGVDSTLKIQPAKLEDSAVYLCASSLTLTGLNTEAFFGQGTRLTVV.

This clonotype came up many times. The chain carries TRBV5-4 and TRBJ2-3, with 11 bases identical to TRBD2. Per germline, CDR1 SGHNT and CDR2 YYREEE (reference sequence). The V segment lost 4 bases and the J segment 0 bases; nucleotides outside the gene matches: 4. The CDR3 covers 16 residues. The CDR3 sequence is CASSPGLADSTDTQYF. As DNA, the CDR3 is TGTGCCAGCAGCCCGGGACTAGCGGATAGCACAGATACGCAGTATTTT. The whole variable domain, filled in from reference TRBV5-4 and TRBJ2-3, reads ETGVTQSPTHLIKTRGQQVTLRCSSQSGHNTVSWYQQALGQGPQFIFQYYREEENGRGNFPPRFSGLQFPNYSSELNVNALELDDSALYLCASSPGLADSTDTQYFGPGTRLTVL.

This clonotype was found a few times. The J gene is TRBJ2-3, the V gene TRBV20-1; 8 bases line up with TRBD2. CDR3 length equals 15 residues. The trim removed 3 bases at V and 2 bases at J, leaving 7 bases unmatched. Germline V CDR1 and CDR2: DFQATT, SNEGSKA (reference sequence). CDR3 region: CSASHSGVFTDTQYF. The CDR3 coding sequence is TGCAGTGCTAGCCATAGCGGGGTATTCACAGATACGCAGTATTTT.

This clonotype has only a few counts. The chain carries TRBV9 and TRBJ2-2; possibly TRBD2 for D (6 bases). V gave up 5 bases and J gave up 5 bases, with 13 bases separating them. The CDR3 contains 14 residues. The germline V gene encodes CDR1 SGDLS and CDR2 YYNGEE. The CDR3 protein is CASRRGGLTGELFF. The DNA of the CDR3 is TGTGCCAGCAGGAGGGGAGGACTAACCGGGGAGCTGTTTTTT.

V and J are TRBV29-1 and TRBJ2-5; D unresolved. This CDR3 has 11 residues. Per the germline V gene, CDR1 is SQVTM and CDR2 is ANQGSEA. Trimming removed 7 bases from V and 5 bases from J, with 11 bases in between. CDR3 nucleotides: TGCAGCGGAAACCTGGGGGAGACCCAGTACTTC. Encoded protein: CSGNLGETQYF.

This clonotype occurred many times. The chain links TRBV20-1 to TRBJ2-1; 10 nucleotides match TRBD2. Germline CDR1 is DFQATT and CDR2 is SNEGSKA (reference sequence). Germline trimming cut 6 bases from V and 3 bases from J; bases unmatched to any gene: 5. The CDR3 is 14 amino acids. The CDR3 loop reads CSAFQREGYNEQFF. The CDR3 region has the DNA TGCAGTGCCTTCCAGCGGGAGGGCTACAATGAGCAGTTCTTC.